The subject of this entry is one TCR beta chain. The antigen is unknown. V lost 3 bases, J lost 4 bases, and 16 bases lay in between. The CDR3 contains 17 residues. Germline lookup yields CDR1 ENHRY and CDR2 SYGVKD. The source of the sample is a study of T cells in Graves' hyperthyroidism and ophthalmopathy. The source material, RNA transcripts, was used to amplify TCR beta CDR3 regions. TCR CDR3 regions were first amplified by RT-PCR with HTBI primers. One entry per CDR3 protein results from TCRdb running MiXCR on the multiplex PCR reads. The sample consists of hundreds of thousands of distinct CDR3 sequences, approximately 21% of them appearing once. General study results and limits: Blood shared most expanded thyroid clonotypes above 0.001. Progression to ophthalmopathy was predicted a median of approximately 6.4 months early.

Clinical symptoms, serum thyroxine, TRAb, thyroid ultrasound and orbital computed tomography established diagnosis. Over 8 ml fresh peripheral blood yielded the PBMCs. Material: blood. The gene calls are TRBV10-3 and TRBJ1-6; D is undetermined. The sequence came from a man aged 30 to 39 with Graves' ophthalmopathy. Here the CDR3 reads CAISDKLLIGYNSPLHF. For the CDR3, the DNA is TGTGCCATCAGTGATAAGCTACTTATCGGGTATAATTCACCCCTCCACTTT.